These 30 T cell receptor beta chains share one sample of origin, sequenced in a study of T cells in Graves' hyperthyroidism and ophthalmopathy. Amplification yielded TCR beta CDR3 regions, with RNA transcripts as the source. TCR CDR3 underwent first-round RT-PCR with the HTBI primer set. TCRdb independently ran MiXCR on the multiplex PCR reads; one entry per CDR3 protein. There are 700,000 or so distinct CDR3 sequences in the sample; about 14% occur only once, and around an eighth lies in the top ten. The sample taken for sequencing was blood. These receptors were collected from a woman between 45 and 65 years old with Graves' ophthalmopathy.

This clonotype was observed many times. This rearrangement joins TRBV12-3 or TRBV12-4 to TRBJ1-2, with 10 bases that match TRBD1. Losses at the gene ends were 1 base for V and 6 bases for J; bases not matched to a gene: 2. The CDR3 runs 14 residues. Written as DNA, the CDR3 is TGTGCCAGCAGTTTAGGGGACAGGGGTGATGGCTACACCTTC. This codes for CASSLGDRGDGYTF.

The V gene is TRBV5-1, the J gene TRBJ1-1; TRBD1 aligns across 9 bases. This CDR3 spans 17 amino acids. From germline, CDR1 is SGHRS and CDR2 YFSETQ. V was clipped by 7 bases and J by 0 bases; unmatched bases: 13. The CDR3 DNA sequence: TGCGCCAGCGGCCGATACAGGGGGCCTACTATGAACACTGAAGCTTTCTTT. Translated, it gives CASGRYRGPTMNTEAFF. The full variable domain, completed using reference TRBV5-1 and TRBJ1-1, is KAGVTQTPRYLIKTRGQQVTLSCSPISGHRSVSWYQQTPGQGLQFLFEYFSETQRNKGNFPGRFSGRQFSNSRSEMNVSTLELGDSALYLCASGRYRGPTMNTEAFFGQGTRLTVV.

The sample holds many counts of this clonotype. This chain joins TRBV5-1 and TRBJ2-2; D is possibly TRBD1 (6 bases). The germline V gene has CDR1 SGHRS and CDR2 YFSETQ. This CDR3 comprises 16 residues. V was trimmed by 9 bases and J by 4 bases, leaving 22 bases between them. This chain's CDR3 is CATKAEDSRFTGELFF. The CDR3 DNA follows: TGCGCCACCAAAGCCGAGGACAGCAGATTCACCGGGGAGCTGTTTTTT. Full variable domain (missing parts from reference TRBV5-1 and TRBJ2-2): KAGVTQTPRYLIKTRGQQVTLSCSPISGHRSVSWYQQTPGQGLQFLFEYFSETQRNKGNFPGRFSGRQFSNSRSEMNVSTLELGDSALYLCATKAEDSRFTGELFFGEGSRLTVL.

This sequence joins TRBV19 and TRBJ2-7; D is perhaps TRBD1 (7 bases). The ends were cut back, 5 bases at V and 3 bases at J, with 23 bases in the middle. Germline V gives CDR1 LNHDA, CDR2 SQIVND (reference sequence). The CDR3 extends over 17 amino acids. The CDR3 nucleotides are TGTGCCAGTAGTGCCCCCGGGACCAGGGGGGAATACTACGAGCAGTACTTC. It yields the protein CASSAPGTRGEYYEQYF.

In this sample, this clonotype turned up a few times. The CDR3 protein is CASSDQAGPTNEKLFF. The DNA of the CDR3 is TGTGCCAGCAGTGACCAGGCCGGACCAACTAATGAAAAACTGTTTTTT. The rearrangement uses TRBV6-1 and TRBJ1-4; D unclear. Germline loops: CDR1 MNHNS, CDR2 SASEGT. Trimming stripped 3 bases from V and 0 bases from J, with 11 bases between. There are 16 residues in the CDR3.

This clonotype appeared many times. This sequence joins TRBV28 and TRBJ2-1; possible D gene TRBD1, 5 bases. The CDR3 consists of 12 residues. Trimming removed 6 bases at V and 8 bases at J, with 11 bases between. CDR1 is MDHEN and CDR2 is SYDVKM in the germline V gene. In nucleotides, the CDR3 is TGTGCCAGCAGCTTCCAGGGCTATGAGCAGTTCTTC. Protein product: CASSFQGYEQFF.

This clonotype was observed many times. The chain is built from TRBV7-8 and TRBJ2-3; D uncertain. The V end lost 2 bases, the J end lost 2 bases, and 20 bases lay between the germline ends. Germline loops: CDR1 SGHVS, CDR2 FQNEAQ. The CDR3 runs to 18 residues. CDR3 loop: CASSLSVFGGTDTDTQYF. DNA of the CDR3: TGTGCCAGCAGCTTATCGGTATTTGGCGGTACCGACACAGATACGCAGTATTTT.

The chain links TRBV19 to TRBJ2-7, with D hard to call. In germline, CDR1 is LNHDA, CDR2 SQIVND (reference sequence). CDR3 length: 11 amino acids. Trimming stripped 7 bases from V and 0 bases from J, with 4 bases between. This CDR3 reads CASKGSYEQYF. The CDR3, as DNA: TGTGCCAGTAAAGGCTCCTACGAGCAGTACTTC.

This clonotype was found many times. V gene TRBV18 combines with J gene TRBJ1-5; 10 bases map to TRBD1. Trimming took 5 bases from V and 5 from J; bases not matched to a gene: 12. This CDR3 is built from 17 residues. CDR1 is KGHSH and CDR2 is LQKENI in the germline V gene. The CDR3 sequence: CASSIISPGQGYQPQHF. The CDR3, as DNA: TGTGCCAGCTCAATAATTTCCCCGGGACAGGGGTATCAGCCCCAGCATTTT.

This clonotype was detected a few times. The genes are TRBV29-1 and TRBJ2-7; TRBD2 matches 14 bases. Germline values: CDR1 SQVTM, CDR2 ANQGSEA. V lost 7 bases and J lost 6; bases outside the gene matches: 11. This CDR3 region has 15 residues. The CDR3 DNA follows: TGCAGCGCCCGGACTAGCGGGAGGACGAACGGCGAGCAGTACTTC. Amino acids: CSARTSGRTNGEQYF.

This clonotype was detected only a few times. The rearrangement joins TRBV24-1 to TRBJ1-1; weak D call: TRBD1 (6 bases). V dropped 2 bases and J dropped 10 bases, with 16 bases sitting between them. There are 14 residues in the CDR3. Germline lookup yields CDR1 KGHDR and CDR2 SFDVKD. The CDR3 sequence is CATSDSGGGQSAFF. CDR3 nucleotides: TGTGCCACCAGTGATTCCGGAGGGGGGCAGTCAGCTTTCTTT.

There are many counts of this clonotype. The CDR3 coding sequence is TGTGCCAGCATTAGTAGCGGGAGGACAGATACGCAGTATTTT. Its protein is CASISSGRTDTQYF. The rearrangement joins TRBV6-1 to TRBJ2-3, with 10 bases matching TRBD2. CDR3 size: 14 residues. Trimming removed 7 bases from V and 3 bases from J; junction bases left unmatched: 4. Germline V gives CDR1 MNHNS, CDR2 SASEGT.

The gene calls are TRBV15 and TRBJ1-5; the D is unclear. Trimming took 0 bases from V and 6 from J, leaving 21 bases between them. The CDR3 consists of 18 residues. Germline V gene data show CDR1 as LNHNV and CDR2 as YYDKDF (reference sequence). CDR3 amino acids: CATSRDWEENLASQPQHF. The CDR3 nucleotides read TGTGCCACCAGCAGAGATTGGGAGGAGAATCTAGCGAGTCAGCCCCAGCATTTT.

The sample holds many counts of this clonotype. The chain has TRBV28 and TRBJ1-1, with 12 bases fitting TRBD1. CDR1 and CDR2 (germline): MDHEN, SYDVKM. J gave up 7 bases and V 3 bases, and 12 bases lay outside the gene matches. This CDR3 contains 17 residues. The CDR3 loop is CASSFPSLGQGAREAFF. The CDR3 nucleotides are TGTGCCAGCAGTTTCCCATCCTTGGGACAGGGGGCGCGTGAAGCTTTCTTT.

This clonotype was counted many times. The chain recombines TRBV5-1 with TRBJ1-2; D not resolved. Per the germline V gene, CDR1 is SGHRS and CDR2 is YFSETQ. The ends were cut back, 2 bases at V and 8 bases at J, with 13 bases in the middle. The CDR3 contains 13 residues. The CDR3 region is CASSLQTTEGYTF. DNA of the CDR3: TGCGCCAGCAGCTTACAAACAACAGAGGGCTACACCTTC.

V and J are TRBV6-5 and TRBJ1-5, with 10 bases identical to TRBD1. Trimming cost V 0 bases and J 1 base; bases outside gene matches: 6. The germline V gene encodes CDR1 MNHEY and CDR2 SVGAGI. The CDR3 is made up of 18 amino acids. CDR3 coding DNA: TGTGCCAGCAGTTACTCGGGACAGGGGAGGTTAAGCAATCAGCCCCAGCATTTT. Protein: CASSYSGQGRLSNQPQHF.

This clonotype turned up a few times. The gene calls are TRBV6-2 or TRBV6-3 and TRBJ2-2, with D perhaps matching TRBD1 (5 bases). The CDR3 spans 14 residues. V lost 11 bases and J 1 base, leaving 14 bases between the germline ends. From germline, CDR1 is MNHEY and CDR2 SVGEGT. In DNA, the CDR3 is TGTGCCGTACGTGACAGATTGAACACCGGGGAGCTGTTTTTT. Translated, it gives CAVRDRLNTGELFF.

This clonotype has ten or more counts. V and J are TRBV12-3 or TRBV12-4 and TRBJ1-2; D gene uncertain. V lost 1 base and J lost 2, with 17 bases in between. The CDR3 has 17 residues. The CDR3 region has the DNA TGTGCCAGCAGTTTAGGTTGGGCGGGGAATAGAAACTATGGCTACACCTTC. This encodes CASSLGWAGNRNYGYTF.

Notes on this clonotype: The germline gene is not matched at one end of the junction; a read error may be the cause. The chain has TRBV18 and TRBJ2-7, with 10 bases identical to TRBD1. This CDR3 has 13 amino acids. Per germline, CDR1 KGHSH and CDR2 LQKENI. The CDR3 sequence is CASSRDRGYGQYF. CDR3 in DNA: TGTGCCTCATCTCGGGACAGGGGTTACGGGCAGTACTTC. Full variable domain (outside the CDR3, taken from reference TRBV18 and TRBJ2-7): NAGVMQNPRHLVRRRGQEARLRCSPMKGHSHVYWYRQLPEEGLKFMVYLQKENIIDESGMPKERFSAEFPKEGPSILRIQQVVRGDSAAYFCASSRDRGYGQYFGPGTRLTVT.

This clonotype was seen many times. The chain recombines TRBV30 with TRBJ2-2, with 12 bases lining up with TRBD2. The V gene end was trimmed by 3 bases and the J gene end by 11 bases; junction bases not matched to a gene: 4. The CDR3 is made up of 13 amino acids. Germline CDR1 and CDR2: GTSNPN and SVGIG (reference sequence). This CDR3 reads CAWSPGLAGELFF. As DNA, the CDR3 is TGTGCCTGGAGCCCCGGACTAGCGGGAGAGCTGTTTTTT.

This clonotype was seen many times. This chain links TRBV28 with TRBJ1-1, with D possibly TRBD1 on 6 matching bases. This CDR3 comprises 15 residues. Germline CDR1 reads MDHEN; CDR2 reads SYDVKM. Trimming removed 4 bases at V and 1 base at J, with 13 bases between. As DNA, the CDR3 is TGTGCCAGCAGTTCCCCGGGGGCGGAGAACACTGAAGCTTTCTTT. Protein: CASSSPGAENTEAFF. Complete variable domain (other parts from reference TRBV28 and TRBJ1-1): DVKVTQSSRYLVKRTGEKVFLECVQDMDHENMFWYRQDPGLGLRLIYFSYDVKMKEKGDIPEGYSVSREKKERFSLILESASTNQTSMYLCASSSPGAENTEAFFGQGTRLTVV.

The sample holds many counts of this clonotype. CDR3 protein: CASSQGDRRTDTQYF. In nucleotides, the CDR3 is TGTGCCAGCAGCCAAGGGGACAGGCGCACAGATACGCAGTATTTT. The chain carries TRBV28 and TRBJ2-3; 8 bases fit TRBD1. The germline V gene encodes CDR1 MDHEN and CDR2 SYDVKM. V shed 6 bases, J shed 1 base, and the junction held 6 bases outside the gene matches. The CDR3 consists of 15 residues.

J is TRBJ2-4 and V is TRBV19, with TRBD1 matching 7 bases. The V segment lost 6 bases and the J segment 7 bases; nucleotides outside the gene matches: 6. Germline CDR1 reads LNHDA; CDR2 reads SQIVND (reference sequence). The CDR3 loop spans 13 amino acids. The CDR3 region is CASSDPTGNIQYF. CDR3 sequence (DNA): TGTGCCAGTAGCGATCCGACAGGGAACATTCAGTACTTC.

In this sample, this clonotype turned up many times. The J gene is TRBJ1-2, the V gene TRBV4-3; possible D gene TRBD1, 6 bases. Germline-derived CDR1 and CDR2 are LGHNA and YSLEER. Trimming took 0 bases from V and 4 from J, leaving 15 bases between them. The CDR3 has 16 residues. CDR3 amino acids: CASSQELGRGVYGYTF. CDR3 DNA: TGCGCCAGCAGCCAAGAACTGGGCAGGGGTGTCTATGGCTACACCTTC.

The J gene is TRBJ2-6, the V gene TRBV19, with 10 bases that match TRBD1. The CDR3 has 18 amino acids. The germline CDR1 and CDR2 sequences are LNHDA and SQIVND (reference sequence). V shed 5 bases and J 1 base; nucleotides not matched to a gene: 8. The DNA for the CDR3 is TGTGCCAGTAGTTACGACAGGGGGCGGAGTTCTGGGGCCAACGTCCTGACTTTC. Residues: CASSYDRGRSSGANVLTF.

This clonotype was counted many times. The gene calls are TRBV7-3 and TRBJ2-1; 10 bases are a match to TRBD2. The V and J ends lost 4 bases and 5 bases, in that order; junction bases with no gene match: 5. Germline V gene data show CDR1 as SGHTA and CDR2 as FQGTGA. The CDR3 has 15 residues. CDR3 in amino acids: CASSSRLAGDNEQFF. As DNA, the CDR3 is TGTGCCAGCAGCTCCCGACTAGCGGGCGACAATGAGCAGTTCTTC.

This clonotype was recorded at least ten times. The rearrangement joins TRBV20-1 to TRBJ2-1; D gene uncertain. This CDR3 has 13 amino acids. Trimming removed 6 bases at V and 6 bases at J, with 15 bases between. The germline V gene encodes CDR1 DFQATT and CDR2 SNEGSKA (reference sequence). The CDR3 region has the DNA TGCAGTGCCAAGTACGGAGTTCCCAATGAGCAGTTCTTC. This gives the protein CSAKYGVPNEQFF.

This chain connects TRBV28 to TRBJ1-4; TRBD1 aligns across 9 bases. The junction had 5 bases not matched to a gene; V was cut back by 2 bases and J by 7 bases. The germline gives CDR1 MDHEN, CDR2 SYDVKM. The CDR3 length is 15 residues. CDR3 sequence: CASSLPGQGSEKLFF. The CDR3 nucleotides are TGTGCCAGCAGTTTACCCGGACAGGGGAGTGAAAAACTGTTTTTT.

This clonotype was observed a few times. The chain has TRBV20-1 and TRBJ2-2, with 7 positions matching TRBD2. The ends lost 3 bases at V and 3 bases at J; junction bases unmatched: 16. CDR3 size: 18 residues. Germline V gives CDR1 DFQATT, CDR2 SNEGSKA (reference sequence). The CDR3 DNA sequence: TGCAGTGCTAGGCTGTCCATTACGGGAGGCCGTGACACCGGGGAGCTGTTTTTT. Translation gives CSARLSITGGRDTGELFF.

This clonotype was counted ten times or more. V and J are TRBV18 and TRBJ2-1; 7 bases agree with TRBD1. Looked up from germline, CDR1 is KGHSH and CDR2 is LQKENI. J gave up 7 bases and V 4 bases, and 10 bases lay outside the gene matches. CDR3 size: 15 residues. CDR3 in DNA: TGTGCCAGCTCACGAACGGGACAGCCAACTAATGAGCAGTTCTTC. Translation: CASSRTGQPTNEQFF.